These T cell receptor beta chains were read from a single sample in a study of blood T cell repertoires in COVID-19. Profiled with immunoSEQ multiplex PCR; TCRdb holds only in-frame clones, not every one. Of around 250,000 clones in the sample, around 88% were seen once. Input material: peripheral blood. These receptors all stem from a man of 80 years or more with acute or convalescent COVID-19. Both conserved end residues are part of each CDR3. A D gene is named only where the DNA matches it firmly. Where a row states a size, it is once, few, many or the class of an expanded clone; other rows omit it.

TRBV21-1	once	NA	TRBJ2-1	TGTGCCAGCAGCACGATTAGCGGGGGGGCCTACAATGAGCAGTTCTTC	CASSTISGGAYNEQFF
TRBV5-1	NA	TRBD1	TRBJ2-7	TGCGCCAGCAGAACCGGGACAGGGAACTCCTACGAGCAGTACTTC	CASRTGTGNSYEQYF
TRBV20-1	NA	NA	TRBJ2-4	TGCAGTGCTAGTGCAGGGAACGGGAACATTCAGTACTTC	CSASAGNGNIQYF
TRBV6-4	NA	NA	TRBJ2-7	TGTGCCAGCAACCGGAAGGGGCAAGGCGAGCAGTACTTC	CASNRKGQGEQYF
TRBV15	NA	NA	TRBJ1-3	TGTGCCACCACCTCCGGGGGTTTGGGAAACACCATATATTTT	CATTSGGLGNTIYF
TRBV5-1	NA	NA	TRBJ1-6	TGCGCCAGCAGCTTGGCCACTGACAGGTTGAGCTCACCCCTCCACTTT	CASSLATDRLSSPLHF
TRBV19	once	NA	TRBJ2-2	TGTGCCAGTATCGCCAGGGATGGCGGGGAGCTGTTTTTT	CASIARDGGELFF
TRBV5-4	NA	TRBD2	TRBJ2-5	TGTGCCAGCAGCCTGAGCGGGAGGGCAGAGACCCAGTACTTC	CASSLSGRAETQYF
TRBV6-5	once	NA	TRBJ2-7	TGTGCCAGCAGTTTCCCAGCGTCCGAGCAGTACTTC	CASSFPASEQYF
TRBV15	NA	NA	TRBJ2-3	TGTGCCACCAGCAGAGGAGGCGGTAGAACTAGCACAGATACGCAGTATTTT	CATSRGGGRTSTDTQYF
TRBV3-1/TRBV3-2	once	NA	TRBJ2-7	TGTGCCAGCAGCCAACATCAGGCGTACGAGCAGTACTTC	CASSQHQAYEQYF
TRBV28	NA	NA	TRBJ1-4	TGTGCCAGCAGTCCGACAGACCATAATGAAAAACTGTTTTTT	CASSPTDHNEKLFF
TRBV25-1	NA	NA	TRBJ1-2	TGTGCCAGCAGTGACAACGGGGGCTACACCTTC	CASSDNGGYTF
TRBV18	once	NA	TRBJ1-5	TGTGCCAGCTCACCAAGGGGTGAGGAGCCCCAGCATTTT	CASSPRGEEPQHF
TRBV19	few	NA	TRBJ2-2	TGTGCCAGCCAACAGATTCCCCTCCCCGGGGAGCTGTTTTTT	CASQQIPLPGELFF